This TCR beta chain is from a study of T cells in Graves' hyperthyroidism and ophthalmopathy. Amplification of TCR beta CDR3 regions was performed using RNA transcripts as template. Researchers ran a first-round RT-PCR on the TCR CDR3 using the HTBI primer set. Each CDR3 protein is one row after TCRdb ran MiXCR on the multiplex PCR reads. The table lists around 600,000 distinct CDR3 sequences, 14% of them singletons. This sequence was found in a woman between 18 and 30 years old with Graves' ophthalmopathy. Sequencing used blood.

The CDR3 DNA reads TGTGCCAGCAGCAAAGGGACAGGCGGGAATGGGGGCTACAATGAGCAGTTCTTC. Encoded protein: CASSKGTGGNGGYNEQFF. The chain couples TRBV7-8 to TRBJ2-1, with 8 nucleotides matching TRBD1. Looked up from germline, CDR1 is SGHVS and CDR2 is FQNEAQ. The CDR3 loop spans 18 amino acids. Germline trimming cut 5 bases from V and 3 bases from J; bases unmatched to any gene: 15.